Included here is one T cell receptor (beta chain) sequence, with context. The target antigen is unknown. All trial patients relapsed after autologous stem cell transplantation. Best responses were complete response, partial response or progressive disease. The data originate from a study of PD-1 blockade in classical Hodgkin lymphoma. Findings and caveats of the study: Complete responders had baseline diversity similar to newly diagnosed patients.

Generated by immunoSEQ multiplex PCR, the TCRdb table keeps only in-frame clones and is missing some. There are more than 10,000 clones in the sample; approximately 91% occur only once, and roughly a tenth lies in the top ten. Germline values: CDR1 SGHRS, CDR2 YFSETQ. The V segment lost 7 bases and the J segment 6 bases; nucleotides outside the gene matches: 6. The CDR3 length is 13 residues. The material was peripheral blood mononuclear cells (PBMCs), obtained at baseline. V and J are TRBV5-1 and TRBJ2-2, with 7 bases lining up with TRBD2. The sequence was collected from a human donor with classical Hodgkin lymphoma. The CDR3 coding sequence is TGCGCCAGCGGCAAGACTAGCCCCGGGGAGCTGTTTTTT. Amino acid sequence: CASGKTSPGELFF.